The clone carrying this T cell receptor (beta chain) was observed many times. Antigen specificity is unknown. The data belong to a study of tumor and adjacent non-tumor tissue in lung cancer. A modified ARM-PCR protocol with three rounds of nested PCR amplified TCRbeta. TCRdb itself ran the multiplex PCR reads through MiXCR, one entry per CDR3 protein. This sample has roughly 90,000 distinct CDR3 sequences, with more than 75% found just once. This sample's RNA came from whole unsorted tissue. The normal lung tissue was taken more than 3 cm from the tumor edge. This CDR3 contains 14 residues. The germline V gene encodes CDR1 ENHRY and CDR2 SYGVKD. Trimming cost V 6 bases and J 5 bases; bases outside gene matches: 4. Study findings and constraints: Normal lung showed higher cumulative top 100 clone frequency than tumor.

This receptor was taken from a woman aged 50 to 60 with non-small cell lung cancer. The chain combines TRBV10-3 with TRBJ1-4; TRBD1 matches 9 bases. The sequenced sample consisted of distant non-tumor lung tissue. DNA for the CDR3: TGTGCCATCAGGGCCGGGACAGGGAATGAAAAACTGTTTTTT. It specifies CAIRAGTGNEKLFF.